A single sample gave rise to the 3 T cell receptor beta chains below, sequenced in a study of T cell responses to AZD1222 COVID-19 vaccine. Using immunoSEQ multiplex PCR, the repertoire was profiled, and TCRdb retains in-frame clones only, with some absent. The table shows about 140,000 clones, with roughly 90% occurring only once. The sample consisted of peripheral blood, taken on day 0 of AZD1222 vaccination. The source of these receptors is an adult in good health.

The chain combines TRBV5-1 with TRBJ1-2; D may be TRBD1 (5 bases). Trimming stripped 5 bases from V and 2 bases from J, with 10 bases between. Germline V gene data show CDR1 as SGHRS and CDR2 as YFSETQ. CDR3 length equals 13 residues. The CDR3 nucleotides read TGCGCCAGCAGGGGGGTGTCGAACTATGGCTACACCTTC. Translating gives CASRGVSNYGYTF.

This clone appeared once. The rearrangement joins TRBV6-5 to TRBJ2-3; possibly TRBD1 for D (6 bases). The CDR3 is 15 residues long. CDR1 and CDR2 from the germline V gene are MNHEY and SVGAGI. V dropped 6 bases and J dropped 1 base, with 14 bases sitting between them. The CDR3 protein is CASREGQGRTDTQYF. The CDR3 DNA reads TGTGCCAGCAGAGAGGGGCAGGGGCGCACAGATACGCAGTATTTT.

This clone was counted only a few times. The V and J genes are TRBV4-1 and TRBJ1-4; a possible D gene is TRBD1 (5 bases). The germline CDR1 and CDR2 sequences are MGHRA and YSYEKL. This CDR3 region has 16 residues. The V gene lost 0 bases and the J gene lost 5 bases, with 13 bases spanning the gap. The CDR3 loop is CASSQDRTPLNEKLFF. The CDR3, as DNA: TGCGCCAGCAGCCAAGATAGGACACCCCTAAATGAAAAACTGTTTTTT.